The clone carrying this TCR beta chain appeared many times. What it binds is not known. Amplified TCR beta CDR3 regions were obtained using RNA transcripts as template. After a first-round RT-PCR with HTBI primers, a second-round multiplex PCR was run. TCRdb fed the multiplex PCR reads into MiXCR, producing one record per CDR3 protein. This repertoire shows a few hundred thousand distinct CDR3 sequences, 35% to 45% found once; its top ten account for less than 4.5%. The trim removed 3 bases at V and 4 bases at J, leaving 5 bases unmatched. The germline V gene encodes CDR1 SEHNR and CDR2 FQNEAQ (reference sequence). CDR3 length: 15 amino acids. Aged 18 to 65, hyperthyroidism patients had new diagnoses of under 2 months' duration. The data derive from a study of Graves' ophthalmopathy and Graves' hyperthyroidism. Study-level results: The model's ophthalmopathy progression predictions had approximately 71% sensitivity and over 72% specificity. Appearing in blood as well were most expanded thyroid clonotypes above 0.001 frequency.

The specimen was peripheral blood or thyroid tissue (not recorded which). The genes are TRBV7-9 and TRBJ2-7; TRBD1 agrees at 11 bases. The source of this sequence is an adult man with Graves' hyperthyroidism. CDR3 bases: TGTGCCAGCAGCTTGGGACAGGGGGGTCTGTACGAGCAGTACTTC. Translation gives CASSLGQGGLYEQYF.